One sample yielded the 14 T cell receptor beta chains listed below, sequenced in a study of T cell responses to AZD1222 COVID-19 vaccine (dated by TCRdb to the early 2020s). The method behind the library was the immunoSEQ multiplex PCR assay. Entries here come from immuneACCESS through TCRdb and include only in-frame sequences with V and J called. Some clones fail to appear in such tables; in the studies checked, an unresolved V gene covers under half of the shortfall, and the cause of the remainder is unknown. The sample yields 140,000 to 150,000 clones; roughly 93% were counted once. The ten largest make up about 1.8% of the sample. The sample's time point label, decoded: about 28 days (+/-7) after the second vaccine dose. This sample comprised peripheral blood, obtained 28 days after the second AZD1222 dose. These receptors were obtained from an adult who received the AZD1222 COVID-19 vaccine.

V is TRBV5-1 and J is TRBJ2-5; D ambiguous. This CDR3 has 11 residues. Germline assignment: CDR1 SGHRS and CDR2 YFSETQ. Trimming pared 3 bases from V and 2 bases from J, leaving 2 bases between. CDR3 nucleotide sequence: TGCGCCAGCAGCTCGCAAGAGACCCAGTACTTC. Protein: CASSSQETQYF.

V and J are TRBV6-5 and TRBJ1-1, with D possibly being TRBD1 (6 bases). The germline gives CDR1 MNHEY, CDR2 SVGAGI. The CDR3 is 16 amino acids. With 4 bases removed from V and 1 base from J, the gap between germline ends came to 16 bases. DNA of the CDR3: TGTGCCAGCAGTTCTAGTTACAGGGTCGAGAACACTGAAGCTTTCTTT. It translates to CASSSSYRVENTEAFF.

The J gene is TRBJ1-4, the V gene TRBV6-5, with D unclear. This CDR3 spans 13 amino acids. Trimming shortened V by 6 bases and J by 5 bases, and 10 bases separated the two germline ends. Per the germline V gene, CDR1 is MNHEY and CDR2 is SVGAGI. Here the CDR3 DNA reads TGTGCCAGCAGCTATCACCAGAATGAAAAACTGTTTTTT. Its protein product is CASSYHQNEKLFF.

The J gene is TRBJ2-7, the V gene TRBV15; the match to TRBD1 covers 7 bases. Germline-derived CDR1 and CDR2 are LNHNV and YYDKDF (reference sequence). V gave up 1 base and J gave up 3 bases; unmatched junction bases: 6. The CDR3 is 15 amino acids. In DNA form, the CDR3 reads TGTGCCACCAGCAGAGCGGGACAGAGGGACTACGAGCAGTACTTC. Its protein is CATSRAGQRDYEQYF.

This rearrangement joins TRBV23-1 to TRBJ2-6; D call uncertain. TRBV23-1 is flagged as an ORF with uncertain function. The CDR3 loop spans 15 amino acids. Trimming took 0 bases from V and 2 from J, leaving 5 bases between them. CDR3 nucleotides: TGCGCCAGCAGTCAATCTCTCCCTGGGGCCAACGTCCTGACTTTC. The encoded protein is CASSQSLPGANVLTF.

The chain couples TRBV7-9 to TRBJ1-2, with D unclear. V shed 3 bases and J shed 4 bases, with 9 bases lying between them. Looked up from germline, CDR1 is SEHNR and CDR2 is FQNEAQ (reference sequence). The CDR3 length is 13 residues. DNA of the CDR3: TGTGCCAGCAGCTTCGGTCAGATCTATGGCTACACCTTC. This gives the protein CASSFGQIYGYTF.

The V and J genes are TRBV7-2 and TRBJ2-3; TRBD2 is a possible D gene (6 bases). CDR3 length: 15 amino acids. The V gene lost 4 bases and the J gene lost 2 bases, with 13 bases spanning the gap. Germline V gene sequence: CDR1 SGHTA, CDR2 FQGNSA. The CDR3 here is CASSSTRLHTDTQYF. The CDR3 DNA reads TGTGCCAGCAGCTCGACTAGACTTCACACAGATACGCAGTATTTT.

The V and J genes are TRBV15 and TRBJ1-5; D unresolved. The CDR3 is 15 amino acids. V was pared by 0 bases and J by 5 bases, with 11 bases between. CDR1 is LNHNV, CDR2 YYDKDF, per germline (reference sequence). The CDR3 protein is CATSRDLGWDQPQHF. CDR3 nucleotide sequence: TGTGCCACCAGCAGAGATTTAGGGTGGGATCAGCCCCAGCATTTT.

The chain uses TRBV27 and TRBJ1-2, with 7 bases fitting TRBD1. CDR3 length equals 15 residues. Germline trimming cut 6 bases from V and 2 bases from J; bases unmatched to any gene: 9. Germline V gene data show CDR1 as MNHEY and CDR2 as SMNVEV (reference sequence). The CDR3 DNA reads as TGTGCCAGCAGAACCTGGACAGGCGCCAACTATGGCTACACCTTC. As protein: CASRTWTGANYGYTF.

V and J are TRBV11-3 and TRBJ2-1, with 7 bases identical to TRBD2. This CDR3 is 14 amino acids long. Germline-derived CDR1 and CDR2 are SGHNT and YENEEA. Germline trimming cut 7 bases from V and 7 bases from J; bases unmatched to any gene: 10. As DNA, the CDR3 is TGTGCCAGCAAGGAGGGAGGGCCAGGAAATGAGCAGTTCTTC. Its protein product is CASKEGGPGNEQFF. Using reference TRBV11-3 and TRBJ2-1 for the parts outside the CDR3, the full variable domain is EAGVVQSPRYKIIEKKQPVAFWCNPISGHNTLYWYLQNLGQGPELLIRYENEEAVDDSQLPKDRFSAERLKGVDSTLKIQPAELGDSAVYLCASKEGGPGNEQFFGPGTRLTVL.

The chain is built from TRBV30 and TRBJ1-3; no firm D call. The V and J ends lost 4 bases and 0 bases respectively, with 7 bases between them. Germline V gene data show CDR1 as GTSNPN and CDR2 as SVGIG (reference sequence). This CDR3 is 13 amino acids long. The DNA for the CDR3 is TGTGCCTGGAACCCGCTCTCTGGAAACACCATATATTTT. It is translated as CAWNPLSGNTIYF.

The chain joins TRBV19 to TRBJ2-2; D could derive from TRBD1 or TRBD2 (5 bases each). The V and J ends lost 5 bases and 1 base respectively, with 17 bases between them. This CDR3 spans 17 amino acids. CDR1 LNHDA and CDR2 SQIVND come from the germline V gene (reference sequence). The CDR3 coding sequence is TGTGCCAGTAGTGTTCCCCCGGGACGCATGAACACCGGGGAGCTGTTTTTT. It specifies CASSVPPGRMNTGELFF. The full variable domain, completed using reference TRBV19 and TRBJ2-2, is DGGITQSPKYLFRKEGQNVTLSCEQNLNHDAMYWYRQDPGQGLRLIYYSQIVNDFQKGDIAEGYSVSREKKESFPLTVTSAQKNPTAFYLCASSVPPGRMNTGELFFGEGSRLTVL.

Only one count was recorded for this clone. The chain has TRBV29-1 and TRBJ1-1, with D perhaps TRBD1 (5 bases). This CDR3 has 15 residues. V lost 4 bases and J 2 bases, leaving 17 bases between the germline ends. Germline assignment: CDR1 SQVTM and CDR2 ANQGSEA. The DNA for the CDR3 is TGCAGCGTTGGCCCCCCGACAGAGCTAAACACTGAAGCTTTCTTT. This codes for CSVGPPTELNTEAFF.

V gene TRBV18 combines with J gene TRBJ1-4, with 9 bases that match TRBD1. Germline CDR1 KGHSH, CDR2 LQKENI. The CDR3 extends over 17 amino acids. Trimming cost V 6 bases and J 7 bases; bases outside gene matches: 15. For the CDR3, the DNA is TGTGCCAGCTCCCTGGACAGGGGAAGACTATCCACTGAAAAACTGTTTTTT. Translating it yields CASSLDRGRLSTEKLFF. The full variable domain, rest sourced from reference TRBV18 and TRBJ1-4, is NAGVMQNPRHLVRRRGQEARLRCSPMKGHSHVYWYRQLPEEGLKFMVYLQKENIIDESGMPKERFSAEFPKEGPSILRIQQVVRGDSAAYFCASSLDRGRLSTEKLFFGSGTQLSVL.